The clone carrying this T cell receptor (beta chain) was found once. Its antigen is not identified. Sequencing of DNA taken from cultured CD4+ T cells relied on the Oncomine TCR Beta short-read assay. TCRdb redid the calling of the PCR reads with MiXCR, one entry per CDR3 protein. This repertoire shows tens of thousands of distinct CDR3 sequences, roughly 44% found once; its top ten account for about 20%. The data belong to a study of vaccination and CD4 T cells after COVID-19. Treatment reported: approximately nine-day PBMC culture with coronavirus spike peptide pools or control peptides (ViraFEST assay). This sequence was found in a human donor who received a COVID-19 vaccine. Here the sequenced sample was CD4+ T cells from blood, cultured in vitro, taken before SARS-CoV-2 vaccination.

The CDR3 DNA follows: TGCGCCAGCAGCTTGGCAGTTCTGGAGCAGTCCTACGAGCAGTACTTC. This sequence encodes CASSLAVLEQSYEQYF. V is TRBV5-1 and J is TRBJ2-7; no definite D call. Per the germline V gene, CDR1 is SGHRS and CDR2 is YFSETQ. CDR3 length equals 16 residues. Trimming took 0 bases from V and 1 from J, leaving 14 bases between them.